This TCR beta chain appears in the sequencing data of a study of a mutant IDH1 vaccine in newly diagnosed glioma. Comments on this clone: Its matching antigen is unknown.

Trimming removed 5 bases at V and 1 base at J, with 11 bases between. The CDR3 is 15 amino acids. Germline CDR1 reads LNHDA; CDR2 reads SQIVND (reference sequence). Time point indicated: week 11, during vaccination. Vaccinated patients received 300 ug of mutant IDH1 20-mer peptide per dose, with topical imiquimod. The protocol was immunoSEQ multiplex PCR, while the TCRdb copy is restricted to in-frame clones and leaves out a portion. Counted here are 55,000 or so clones, 90% to 95% occurring once; the ten biggest clones make up 2% to 2.5%. This TCR came from a man aged 50 to 60 with glioma. Sequences were derived from PBMCs, sampled from a glioma patient whose treatment included an IDH1 peptide vaccine. V and J are TRBV19 and TRBJ2-2, with a possible D match to TRBD1 (5 bases). The CDR3 coding sequence is TGTGCCAGTAGTTCTCGAGACAGGAACACCGGGGAGCTGTTTTTT. Its protein is CASSSRDRNTGELFF.